This T cell receptor beta chain was captured in a study of somatic mutations in cytotoxic T cells in rheumatoid arthritis. Produced via immunoSEQ multiplex PCR; TCRdb's table is partial and in-frame only. The sample shows 15,000 to 20,000 clones, around four fifths of them seen only once. Germline trimming cut 5 bases from V and 4 bases from J; bases unmatched to any gene: 12. The germline V gene has CDR1 PRHDT and CDR2 FYEKMQ (reference sequence). The CDR3 loop spans 16 amino acids. This chain joins TRBV13 and TRBJ1-2; 8 bases are shared with TRBD1. Material: CD8+ T cells sorted from blood. The source of this sequence is an adult with rheumatoid arthritis. DNA of the CDR3: TGTGCCAGCAGCGCGACCGGGACAGGTGACCGCTATGGCTACACCTTC. Translated: CASSATGTGDRYGYTF.